This T cell receptor (beta chain) was captured in a study of monozygotic twins with inflammatory bowel disease. Findings and caveats of the study: Twins with IBD had fewer clonotypes in common with others than healthy twins, particularly during disease activity. No repertoire similarity difference was seen between concordant and discordant twins; power was possibly limited.

Total RNA amounting to about 3,500 ng went into each TCR library. TCRdb reprocessed the 5' RACE reads, keeping one entry per CDR3 protein, no DNA. The sample table includes approximately 40,000 distinct CDR3 sequences. Germline V gives CDR1 LGHNT, CDR2 FRNRAP. This CDR3 comprises 13 residues. As regards this clonotype: Its target is not known.

The chain has TRBV12-5 and TRBJ1-1. Sequenced: blood. This TCR was recovered from a human donor with ulcerative colitis or Crohn's disease, or a healthy co-twin of an affected twin (not recorded which). This CDR3 reads CASGLQTNTEAFF.